This T cell receptor (beta chain) is from a study of PD-1 blockade in classical Hodgkin lymphoma (TCRdb year 2020). Study-level background: The study used CyTOF and TCR beta sequencing to define a peripheral blood immune signature of response to PD-1 blockade in classical Hodgkin lymphoma.

From the germline V gene, CDR1 is MNHNS and CDR2 is SASEGT. The trim is 10 bases for V and 5 bases for J, with a gap of 11 bases between the germline ends. Measured from the cysteine to the phenylalanine, the CDR3 is 11 residues long. The entry retains the CDR3 DNA only, 33 bases that are in frame from base 1. The Qiagen DNeasy kit was used to extract genomic DNA from unsorted PBMCs and from the negatively selected CD4+ and CD8+ fractions. TCR beta CDR3 regions were subjected to amplification by immunoSEQ multiplex PCR with primers that anneal to V and J segments. A synthetic immune receptor repertoire was used to minimize amplification bias, and any residual bias was removed computationally once sequencing was done. In the paper's pipeline: Repertoire diversity was quantified as the Shannon entropy index using custom Python scripts. Unsorted, CD4+ and CD8+ repertoires were examined separately, except in combined analyses, for which CD4+ and CD8+ sequences were merged in silico. What TCRdb holds here is the immuneACCESS table cut down to in-frame rearrangements. Part of the clones is not present; checked against another copy, under half of the missing clones reflect an unresolved V gene, and the others are unexplained. V and J calls and clone size are those listed in that table; D and trimming were worked out from the DNA. In all, the sample holds roughly 77,000 clones, and 93% of those were seen once. 2.6% of the sample is held by the ten biggest clonotypes.

What the authors observed across the whole study: Only a single clinical trial cohort was studied, and what caused the repertoire differences, possibly disease activity or prior therapy, remained undefined. Baseline TCR diversity was reported as lower in newly diagnosed patients than in healthy donors, and lower still in relapsed/refractory patients.

Worth noting for this clone: No cognate antigen has been identified for it. No base-level quality is on record; no much larger clone is a single base apart.

The time point label corresponds to: newly diagnosed, previously untreated cHL patient sample. As a comparison group for the relapsed/refractory trial patients, PBMCs were sequenced from patients with newly diagnosed, previously untreated classical Hodgkin lymphoma. Peripheral blood was collected in 8 mL Vacutainer Cell Preparation Tubes, from which PBMCs were isolated by centrifugation and then cryopreserved. Here the chain combines TRBV6-1 and TRBJ2-5, with the D gene not confidently named. The TCR comes from a human donor with classical Hodgkin lymphoma. The sequencing input was peripheral blood mononuclear cells (PBMCs). CDR3 region: CATVDWETQYF. The DNA sequence is as follows: TGTGCCACCGTTGATTGGGAGACCCAGTACTTC.